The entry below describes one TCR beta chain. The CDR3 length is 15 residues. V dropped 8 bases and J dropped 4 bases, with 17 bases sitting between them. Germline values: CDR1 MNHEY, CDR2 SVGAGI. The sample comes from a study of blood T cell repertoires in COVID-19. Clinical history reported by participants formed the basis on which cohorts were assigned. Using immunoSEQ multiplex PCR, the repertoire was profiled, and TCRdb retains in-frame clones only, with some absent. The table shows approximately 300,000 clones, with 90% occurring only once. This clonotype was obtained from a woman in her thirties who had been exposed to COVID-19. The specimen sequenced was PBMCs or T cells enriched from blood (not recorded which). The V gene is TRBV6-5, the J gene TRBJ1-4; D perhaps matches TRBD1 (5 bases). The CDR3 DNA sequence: TGTGCCAGCTCGGAGCAAACACAGGTTAATGAAAAACTGTTTTTT. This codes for CASSEQTQVNEKLFF.